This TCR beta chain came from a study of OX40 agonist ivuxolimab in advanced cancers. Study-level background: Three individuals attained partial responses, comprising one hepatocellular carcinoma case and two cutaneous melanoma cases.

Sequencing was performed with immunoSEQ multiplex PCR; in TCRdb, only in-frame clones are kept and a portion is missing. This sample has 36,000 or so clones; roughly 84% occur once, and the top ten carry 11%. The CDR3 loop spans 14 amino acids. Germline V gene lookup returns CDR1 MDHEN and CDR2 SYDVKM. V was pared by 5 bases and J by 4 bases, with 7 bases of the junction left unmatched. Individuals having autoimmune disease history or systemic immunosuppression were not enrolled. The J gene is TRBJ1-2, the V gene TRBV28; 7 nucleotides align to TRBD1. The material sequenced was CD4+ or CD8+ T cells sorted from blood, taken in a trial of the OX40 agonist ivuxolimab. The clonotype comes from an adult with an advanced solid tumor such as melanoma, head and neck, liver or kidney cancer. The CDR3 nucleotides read TGTGCCAGCAGTCCCCGACAGGGTGGCTATGGCTACACCTTC. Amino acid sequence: CASSPRQGGYGYTF.